The 8 T cell receptor beta chains listed next were all sequenced from one sample in a study of T cell responses to AZD1222 COVID-19 vaccine. The data were produced by immunoSEQ multiplex PCR, yet TCRdb's version contains in-frame clones alone and is incomplete. The sample lists 100,000 to 110,000 clones, 80% to 90% occurring once. Source: peripheral blood, taken on day 0 of AZD1222 vaccination. These receptors originate from an adult in good health.

Of note for this clone: Other DNA sequences from this sample encode an identical CDR3 as well. The chain carries TRBV27 and TRBJ1-1; a possible D gene is TRBD1 (5 bases). The CDR3 extends over 13 amino acids. V was cut by 5 bases and J by 1 base, with 8 bases left in between. Germline V gene sequence: CDR1 MNHEY, CDR2 SMNVEV (reference sequence). The DNA for the CDR3 is TGTGCCAGCAGTCTGGGACGGAACACTGAAGCTTTCTTT. This gives the protein CASSLGRNTEAFF.

This chain uses TRBV6-4 with TRBJ1-1, with TRBD1 matching over 7 bases. V dropped 7 bases and J dropped 4; count of bases not matched to a gene: 15. The CDR3 runs 16 residues. Germline V CDR1 and CDR2: MRHNA, SNTAGT. The CDR3 DNA is TGTGCCAGCAAACGGGACAGAAATACTCAGGGCACTGAAGCTTTCTTT. As protein: CASKRDRNTQGTEAFF.

The chain links TRBV10-3 to TRBJ1-6; D perhaps matches TRBD1 (6 bases). Deletions cut 5 bases from V and 7 bases from J, with 15 bases between. Germline values: CDR1 ENHRY, CDR2 SYGVKD. This CDR3 spans 15 amino acids. The CDR3 bases are TGTGCCATCAGTCCAGAACAGGGATCCAATTCACCCCTCCACTTT. It codes for CAISPEQGSNSPLHF.

The chain is built from TRBV7-9 and TRBJ1-4; D remains ambiguous. CDR1 is SEHNR, CDR2 FQNEAQ, per germline (reference sequence). This CDR3 comprises 14 residues. Trimming left V 5 bases short and J 3 bases short, with 10 bases between. The CDR3 region is CASSLDGANEKLFF. As DNA, the CDR3 is TGTGCCAGCAGCCTCGACGGAGCTAATGAAAAACTGTTTTTT.

The gene calls are TRBV6-6 and TRBJ2-5; unclear D gene. The CDR3 length is 17 residues. Germline CDR1 is MNHNY and CDR2 is SVGAGI (reference sequence). V was trimmed by 5 bases and J by 3 bases, leaving 22 bases between them. The CDR3 bases are TGTGCCAGCAGTCCTACCCTCATTGAGGCCGCGAAAGAGACCCAGTACTTC. It specifies CASSPTLIEAAKETQYF.

The J gene is TRBJ2-5, the V gene TRBV10-2; D possibly corresponds to TRBD1 (6 bases). Germline V CDR1 and CDR2: WSHSY, SAAADI. Trimming pared 7 bases from V and 2 bases from J, leaving 17 bases between. The CDR3 runs to 15 residues. The CDR3, as DNA: TGCGCCAGCACCTTAGGGGACATCGGGCAAGAGACCCAGTACTTC. Amino acids: CASTLGDIGQETQYF.

The J gene is TRBJ1-2, the V gene TRBV7-2, with no clear D. V dropped 2 bases and J dropped 4 bases, with 5 bases sitting between them. From germline, CDR1 is SGHTA and CDR2 FQGNSA. The CDR3 is made up of 12 amino acids. CDR3 residues: CASSLLFYGYTF. The CDR3 DNA reads TGTGCCAGCAGCTTATTGTTCTATGGCTACACCTTC.

This chain links TRBV18 with TRBJ1-2, with a weak D call TRBD1 (5 bases). Trimming shortened V by 6 bases and J by 3 bases, and 29 bases separated the two germline ends. The CDR3 is 19 amino acids. Per the germline V gene, CDR1 is KGHSH and CDR2 is LQKENI. CDR3 sequence (DNA): TGTGCCAGCTCTGAGTACACCCACTTTTCGGCAGGGAGAGACTATGGCTACACCTTC. Protein product: CASSEYTHFSAGRDYGYTF.